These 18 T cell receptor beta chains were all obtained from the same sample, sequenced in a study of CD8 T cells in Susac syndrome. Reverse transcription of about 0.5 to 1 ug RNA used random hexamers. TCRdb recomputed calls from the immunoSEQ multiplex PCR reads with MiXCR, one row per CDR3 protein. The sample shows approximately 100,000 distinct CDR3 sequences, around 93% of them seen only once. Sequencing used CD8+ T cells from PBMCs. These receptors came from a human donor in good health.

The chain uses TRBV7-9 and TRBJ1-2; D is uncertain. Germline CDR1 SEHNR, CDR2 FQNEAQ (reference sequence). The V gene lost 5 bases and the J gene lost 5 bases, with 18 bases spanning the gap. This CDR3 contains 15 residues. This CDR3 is CASSPSGREEYGYTF. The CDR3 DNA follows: TGTGCCAGCAGCCCAAGTGGTCGGGAAGAATATGGCTACACCTTC. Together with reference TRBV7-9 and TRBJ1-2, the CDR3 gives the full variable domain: DTGVSQNPRHKITKRGQNVTFRCDPISEHNRLYWYRQTLGQGPEFLTYFQNEAQLEKSRLLSDRFSAERPKGSFSTLEIQRTEQGDSAMYLCASSPSGREEYGYTFGSGTRLTVV.

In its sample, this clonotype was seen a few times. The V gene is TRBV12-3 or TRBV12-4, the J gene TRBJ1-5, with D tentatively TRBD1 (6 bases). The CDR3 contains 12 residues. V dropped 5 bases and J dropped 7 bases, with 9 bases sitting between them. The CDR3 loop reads CASSEGGQPQHF. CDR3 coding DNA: TGTGCCAGCAGTGAGGGGGGGCAGCCCCAGCATTTT.

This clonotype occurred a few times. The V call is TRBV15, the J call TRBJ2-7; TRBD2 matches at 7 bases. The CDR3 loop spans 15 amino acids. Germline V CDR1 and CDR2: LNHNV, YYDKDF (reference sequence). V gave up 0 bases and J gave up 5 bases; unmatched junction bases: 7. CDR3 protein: CATSRDPTGGDEQYF. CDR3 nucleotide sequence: TGTGCCACCAGCAGAGATCCGACGGGAGGCGACGAGCAGTACTTC. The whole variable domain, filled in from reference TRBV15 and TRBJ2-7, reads DAMVIQNPRYQVTQFGKPVTLSCSQTLNHNVMYWYQQKSSQAPKLLFHYYDKDFNNEADTPDNFQSRRPNTSFCFLDIRSPGLGDTAMYLCATSRDPTGGDEQYFGPGTRLTVT.

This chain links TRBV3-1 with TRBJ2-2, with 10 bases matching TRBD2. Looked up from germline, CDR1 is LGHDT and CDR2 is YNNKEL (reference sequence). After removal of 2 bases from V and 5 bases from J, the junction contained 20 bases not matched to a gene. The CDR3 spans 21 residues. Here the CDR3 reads CASSQSRRAGGPGLQTGELFF. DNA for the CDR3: TGTGCCAGCAGCCAATCTCGGCGAGCGGGGGGGCCGGGGTTGCAGACCGGGGAGCTGTTTTTT.

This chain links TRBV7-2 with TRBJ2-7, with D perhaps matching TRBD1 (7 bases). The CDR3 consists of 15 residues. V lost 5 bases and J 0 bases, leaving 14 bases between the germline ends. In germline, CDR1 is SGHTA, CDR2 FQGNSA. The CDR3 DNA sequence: TGTGCCAGCAGCGCGGGGACAGTCCTCTCCTACGAGCAGTACTTC. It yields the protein CASSAGTVLSYEQYF. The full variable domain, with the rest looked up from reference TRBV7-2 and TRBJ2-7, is GAGVSQSPSNKVTEKGKDVELRCDPISGHTALYWYRQSLGQGLEFLIYFQGNSAPDKSGLPSDRFSAERTGGSVSTLTIQRTQQEDSAVYLCASSAGTVLSYEQYFGPGTRLTVT.

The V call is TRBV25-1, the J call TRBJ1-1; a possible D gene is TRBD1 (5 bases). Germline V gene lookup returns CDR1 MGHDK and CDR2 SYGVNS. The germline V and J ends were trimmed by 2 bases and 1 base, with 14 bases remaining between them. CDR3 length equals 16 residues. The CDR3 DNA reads TGTGCCAGCAGTGAAACCTGGGGAGGGGAGAACACTGAAGCTTTCTTT. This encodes CASSETWGGENTEAFF.

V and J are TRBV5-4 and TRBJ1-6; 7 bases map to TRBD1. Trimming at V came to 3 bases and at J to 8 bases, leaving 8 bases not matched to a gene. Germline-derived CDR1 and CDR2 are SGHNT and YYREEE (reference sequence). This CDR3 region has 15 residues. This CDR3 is CASSSRQGGYSPLHF. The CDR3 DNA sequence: TGTGCCAGCAGCTCTAGACAGGGTGGTTATTCACCCCTCCACTTT.

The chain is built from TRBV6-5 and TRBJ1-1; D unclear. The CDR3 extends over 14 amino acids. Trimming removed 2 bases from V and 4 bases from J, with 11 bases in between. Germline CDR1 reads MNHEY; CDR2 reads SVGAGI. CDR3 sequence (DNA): TGTGCCAGCAGTTACAGTACACCGGGCACTGAAGCTTTCTTT. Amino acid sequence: CASSYSTPGTEAFF.

DNA of the CDR3: TGTGCCAGTAGAGACCGCCCCGGATCCTACGAGCAGTACTTC. It yields the protein CASRDRPGSYEQYF. This chain connects TRBV19 to TRBJ2-7, with no clear D. CDR3 length equals 14 residues. Germline V gene lookup returns CDR1 LNHDA and CDR2 SQIVND (reference sequence). V lost 6 bases to trimming and J lost 1 base, with 13 bases between them.

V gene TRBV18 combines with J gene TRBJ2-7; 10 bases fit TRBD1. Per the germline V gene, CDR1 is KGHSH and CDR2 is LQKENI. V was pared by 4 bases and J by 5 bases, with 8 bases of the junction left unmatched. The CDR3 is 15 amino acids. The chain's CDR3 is CASSRQGASTHEQYF. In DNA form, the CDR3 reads TGTGCCAGCTCACGACAGGGGGCAAGTACCCACGAGCAGTACTTC.

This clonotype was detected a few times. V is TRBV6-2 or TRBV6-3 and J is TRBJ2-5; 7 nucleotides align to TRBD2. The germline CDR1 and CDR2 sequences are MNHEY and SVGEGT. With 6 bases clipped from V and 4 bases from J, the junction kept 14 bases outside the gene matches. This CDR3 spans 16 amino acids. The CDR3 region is CASSRGLAGVSETQYF. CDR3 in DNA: TGTGCCAGCAGCCGCGGACTGGCGGGAGTTTCAGAGACCCAGTACTTC.

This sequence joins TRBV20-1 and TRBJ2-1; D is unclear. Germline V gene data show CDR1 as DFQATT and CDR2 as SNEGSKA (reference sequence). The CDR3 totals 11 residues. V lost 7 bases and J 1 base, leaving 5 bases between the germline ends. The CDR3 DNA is TGCAGTGGGCTTTCCTACAATGAGCAGTTCTTC. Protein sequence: CSGLSYNEQFF.

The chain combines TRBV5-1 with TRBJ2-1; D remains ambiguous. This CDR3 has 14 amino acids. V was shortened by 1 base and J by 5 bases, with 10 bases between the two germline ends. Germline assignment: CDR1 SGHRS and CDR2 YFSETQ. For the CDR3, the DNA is TGCGCCAGCAGCTTGCGACACCCGAACAATGAGCAGTTCTTC. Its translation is CASSLRHPNNEQFF.

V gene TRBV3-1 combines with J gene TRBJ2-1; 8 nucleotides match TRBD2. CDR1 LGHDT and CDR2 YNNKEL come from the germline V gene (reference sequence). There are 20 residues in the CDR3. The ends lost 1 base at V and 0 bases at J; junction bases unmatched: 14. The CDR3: CASSQGGGPRTSGSYNEQFF. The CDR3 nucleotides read TGTGCCAGCAGCCAAGGTGGGGGCCCCCGTACTAGCGGCTCCTACAATGAGCAGTTCTTC.

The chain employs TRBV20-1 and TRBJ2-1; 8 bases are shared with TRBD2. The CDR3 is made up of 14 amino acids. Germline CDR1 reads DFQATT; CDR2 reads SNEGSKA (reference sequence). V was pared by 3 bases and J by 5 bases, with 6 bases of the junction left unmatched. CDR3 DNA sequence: TGCAGTGCTAGGGGACTAGGGAACAACAATGAGCAGTTCTTC. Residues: CSARGLGNNNEQFF.

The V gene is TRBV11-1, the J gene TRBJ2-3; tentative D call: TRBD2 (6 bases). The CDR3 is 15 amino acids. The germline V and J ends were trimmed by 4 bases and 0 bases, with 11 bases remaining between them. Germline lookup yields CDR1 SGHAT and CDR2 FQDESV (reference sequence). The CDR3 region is CASSSRLGSTDTQYF. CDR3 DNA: TGTGCCAGCAGCTCCCGACTAGGGAGCACAGATACGCAGTATTTT.

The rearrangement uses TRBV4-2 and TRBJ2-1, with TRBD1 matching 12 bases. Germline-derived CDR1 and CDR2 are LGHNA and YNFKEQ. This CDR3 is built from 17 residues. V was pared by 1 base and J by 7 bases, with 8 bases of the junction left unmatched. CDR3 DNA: TGTGCCAGCAGCCAAGTCGGAGGGACAGGGGGCCTTAATGAGCAGTTCTTC. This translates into CASSQVGGTGGLNEQFF.

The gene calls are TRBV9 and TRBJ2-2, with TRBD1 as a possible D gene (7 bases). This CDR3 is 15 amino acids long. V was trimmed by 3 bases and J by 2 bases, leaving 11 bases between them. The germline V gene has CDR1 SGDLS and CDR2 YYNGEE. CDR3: CASSGRDSNTGELFF. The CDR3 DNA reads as TGTGCCAGCAGCGGGAGGGACAGTAACACCGGGGAGCTGTTTTTT.